Listed here are 17 T cell receptor beta chains from one sample, sequenced in a study of blood T cell repertoires in COVID-19. Generated by immunoSEQ multiplex PCR, the TCRdb table keeps only in-frame clones and is missing some. This sample yields about 440,000 clones, of which approximately 88% are seen a single time; 10% to 15% belongs to the top ten. The sequenced sample was peripheral blood. The receptors originated from a woman in her forties or fifties with COVID-19, enrolled during active disease.

CDR3 in DNA: TGTGCCATCAGTGAGTCCCGGGGAACTGAAGCTTTCTTT. Its protein product is CAISESRGTEAFF. The chain uses TRBV10-3 and TRBJ1-1, with unresolved D. Germline CDR1 ENHRY, CDR2 SYGVKD. This CDR3 contains 13 residues. Trimming pared 0 bases from V and 5 bases from J, leaving 7 bases between.

The chain employs TRBV18 and TRBJ1-2; TRBD1 matches 7 bases. With 4 bases clipped from V and 8 bases from J, the junction kept 10 bases outside the gene matches. This CDR3 spans 14 amino acids. CDR1 is KGHSH and CDR2 is LQKENI in the germline V gene. The CDR3 sequence is CASSLEQGVRGYTF. DNA for the CDR3: TGTGCCAGCTCACTCGAGCAGGGGGTGAGAGGCTACACCTTC.

The rearrangement joins TRBV30 to TRBJ2-2; possible D gene TRBD2, 5 bases. This CDR3 spans 14 amino acids. Trimming removed 5 bases from V and 6 bases from J, with 16 bases in between. Germline CDR1 is GTSNPN and CDR2 is SVGIG (reference sequence). CDR3 bases: TGTGCCTGGTTCCCGGGCCTCGGGGCCGGGGAGCTGTTTTTT. Protein: CAWFPGLGAGELFF.

The V gene is TRBV5-1, the J gene TRBJ1-1; D ambiguous. The CDR3 sequence is 14 residues long. V was trimmed by 4 bases and J by 4 bases, leaving 14 bases between them. In germline, CDR1 is SGHRS, CDR2 YFSETQ. CDR3 protein: CASSGRGGSTEAFF. The CDR3 DNA reads as TGCGCCAGCAGCGGTCGGGGAGGGAGCACTGAAGCTTTCTTT.

The chain recombines TRBV5-5 with TRBJ1-1; D is perhaps TRBD1 (6 bases). Looked up from germline, CDR1 is SGHKS and CDR2 is YYEKEE (reference sequence). The CDR3 contains 18 residues. Trimming cost V 2 bases and J 0 bases, with 20 bases left between them. The DNA for the CDR3 is TGTGCCAGCAGCTTTCCGGGACGGTCCAGGGGTATGAACACTGAAGCTTTCTTT. It specifies CASSFPGRSRGMNTEAFF.

CDR3 loop: CASSPVNSGNTEAFF. CDR3 sequence (DNA): TGTGCCAGCAGCCCGGTAAACTCGGGGAACACTGAAGCTTTCTTT. This chain connects TRBV5-6 to TRBJ1-1; D is uncertain. The V gene's germline CDR1 is SGHDT and CDR2 YYEEEE. The CDR3 runs to 15 residues. V was cut by 4 bases and J by 1 base, with 14 bases left in between.

The chain has TRBV20-1 and TRBJ2-7, with D possibly TRBD2 on 5 matching bases. The V and J ends lost 7 bases and 1 base respectively, with 8 bases between them. This CDR3 has 11 residues. The germline V gene encodes CDR1 DFQATT and CDR2 SNEGSKA (reference sequence). The CDR3 is CSVSGSYEQYF. CDR3 in DNA: TGCAGTGTCAGCGGTTCCTACGAGCAGTACTTC.

The genes are TRBV9 and TRBJ2-3, with 10 bases identical to TRBD2. This CDR3 region has 14 residues. Per germline, CDR1 SGDLS and CDR2 YYNGEE. The V and J ends lost 3 bases and 3 bases, in that order; junction bases with no gene match: 1. The CDR3 here is CASSAGLATDTQYF. DNA for the CDR3: TGTGCCAGCAGCGCGGGACTAGCGACAGATACGCAGTATTTT. The full variable domain, rest sourced from reference TRBV9 and TRBJ2-3, is DSGVTQTPKHLITATGQRVTLRCSPRSGDLSVYWYQQSLDQGLQFLIQYYNGEERAKGNILERFSAQQFPDLHSELNLSSLELGDSALYFCASSAGLATDTQYFGPGTRLTVL.

As regards this clone: The same CDR3 can be traced to other DNA sequences in this sample. V usage is TRBV28 and J usage is TRBJ2-2; 9 bases align to TRBD1. Germline CDR1 and CDR2: MDHEN and SYDVKM. This CDR3 is built from 15 residues. Germline trimming cut 6 bases from V and 4 bases from J; bases unmatched to any gene: 6. CDR3 coding DNA: TGTGCCAGCAGCCCGGGACAGGGAGGCACCGGGGAGCTGTTTTTT. This sequence encodes CASSPGQGGTGELFF.

This chain connects TRBV24-1 to TRBJ2-5; D call uncertain. V was trimmed by 4 bases and J by 3 bases, leaving 5 bases between them. CDR1 and CDR2 from the germline V gene are KGHDR and SFDVKD. The length of the CDR3 is 12 residues. The CDR3 DNA is TGTGCCACCAGTGAATCAGAAGAGACCCAGTACTTC. This gives the protein CATSESEETQYF.

The V call is TRBV2, the J call TRBJ2-3, with 7 nucleotides matching TRBD2. With V trimmed by 7 bases and J by 0 bases, 7 bases remained unmatched. This CDR3 contains 15 residues. Germline CDR1 SNHLY, CDR2 FYNNEI. For the CDR3, the DNA is TGTGCCAGCAACCCTACGGGGGGTAGCACAGATACGCAGTATTTT. Translation: CASNPTGGSTDTQYF.

The chain joins TRBV6-5 to TRBJ1-1; D unclear. This CDR3 has 15 amino acids. V dropped 8 bases and J dropped 9 bases, with 25 bases sitting between them. In germline, CDR1 is MNHEY, CDR2 SVGAGI. In DNA form, the CDR3 reads TGTGCCAGCGGAGAAAGGCGGCTGGCCGCGGGCAAAGCTTTCTTT. Translation: CASGERRLAAGKAFF.

The chain recombines TRBV13 with TRBJ1-2; TRBD1 matches at 10 bases. Germline assignment: CDR1 PRHDT and CDR2 FYEKMQ (reference sequence). CDR3 size: 17 residues. Trimming removed 5 bases from V and 8 bases from J; junction bases left unmatched: 17. This CDR3 is CASSQFPFRQGARGYTF. In nucleotides, the CDR3 is TGTGCCAGCAGCCAATTCCCCTTTAGACAGGGGGCGAGAGGCTACACCTTC.

This sequence joins TRBV27 and TRBJ1-1, with D possibly matching TRBD1 (5 bases). Trimming took 8 bases from V and 0 from J, leaving 10 bases between them. Per the germline V gene, CDR1 is MNHEY and CDR2 is SMNVEV (reference sequence). The CDR3 sequence is 13 residues long. CDR3: CASRGWVNTEAFF. The DNA for the CDR3 is TGTGCCAGCCGGGGGTGGGTGAACACTGAAGCTTTCTTT.

The V call is TRBV4-1, the J call TRBJ1-4; 8 bases match TRBD1. Germline CDR1 reads MGHRA; CDR2 reads YSYEKL. Trimming cost V 0 bases and J 6 bases; bases outside gene matches: 0. The CDR3 has 14 residues. The CDR3 spells CASSQEDRDEKLFF. The CDR3 DNA reads as TGCGCCAGCAGCCAAGAGGACAGGGATGAAAAACTGTTTTTT.

The chain recombines TRBV7-3 with TRBJ2-7, with D possibly matching TRBD1 (6 bases). The germline V and J ends were trimmed by 5 bases and 5 bases, with 10 bases remaining between them. This CDR3 is 12 amino acids long. The germline V gene encodes CDR1 SGHTA and CDR2 FQGTGA. In DNA form, the CDR3 reads TGTGCCAGCAGCGTCCAGGGGAACGAGCAGTACTTC. It encodes CASSVQGNEQYF.

The rearrangement links TRBV29-1 to TRBJ1-2, with 7 bases aligning to TRBD1. Germline values: CDR1 SQVTM, CDR2 ANQGSEA. This CDR3 is 11 amino acids long. With V trimmed by 4 bases and J by 7 bases, 3 bases remained unmatched. CDR3: CSVGGGGGYTF. The CDR3 DNA follows: TGCAGCGTTGGAGGGGGCGGTGGCTACACCTTC. The complete variable domain, with remaining parts taken from reference TRBV29-1 and TRBJ1-2, reads SAVISQKPSRDICQRGTSLTIQCQVDSQVTMMFWYRQQPGQSLTLIATANQGSEATYESGFVIDKFPISRPNLTFSTLTVSNMSPEDSSIYLCSVGGGGGYTFGSGTRLTVV.